The 12 T cell receptor beta chains below all came from one sample that was sequenced in a study of T-cell reconstitution after alpha-beta-depleted transplantation in children. Unique molecular identifiers were incorporated during preparation of the TCRbeta library. TCRdb re-called the PCR reads through MiXCR, storing one row per CDR3 protein. The sample includes some 110,000 distinct CDR3 sequences, about a tenth of them seen just once. Sequenced material: PBMCs, taken before TCRalphabeta/CD19-depleted stem cell transplant. The receptors originated from a boy aged 2-9 years with acute lymphoblastic leukemia, due to receive a stem cell transplant.

This clonotype was seen ten or more times. The chain carries TRBV7-7 and TRBJ2-5, with D perhaps matching TRBD2 (5 bases). The V end lost 0 bases, the J end lost 4 bases, and 9 bases lay between the germline ends. Looked up from germline, CDR1 is SSHAT and CDR2 is FNYEAQ (reference sequence). This CDR3 region has 14 residues. The CDR3: CASSLAGERETQYF. The CDR3 region has the DNA TGTGCCAGCAGCTTAGCCGGGGAGCGAGAGACCCAGTACTTC.

This clonotype was observed a few times. The V and J genes are TRBV12-3 or TRBV12-4 and TRBJ1-1; D gene ambiguous. The ends were cut back, 5 bases at V and 0 bases at J, with 13 bases in the middle. CDR3 size: 15 residues. CDR3 in amino acids: CASSPWRFMNTEAFF. The CDR3 bases are TGTGCCAGCAGTCCTTGGCGTTTCATGAACACTGAAGCTTTCTTT.

The CDR3 is CASSPLAEPQETQYF. CDR3 in DNA: TGTGCCAGCTCACCCTTAGCGGAGCCCCAAGAGACCCAGTACTTC. The chain is built from TRBV18 and TRBJ2-5; tentative D call: TRBD2 (6 bases). Trimming removed 3 bases from V and 1 base from J, with 12 bases in between. The CDR3 is 15 amino acids. In germline, CDR1 is KGHSH, CDR2 LQKENI.

The rearrangement joins TRBV24-1 to TRBJ2-1; 9 positions agree with TRBD1. CDR1 KGHDR and CDR2 SFDVKD come from the germline V gene. Trimming at V came to 7 bases and at J to 6 bases, leaving 6 bases not matched to a gene. The CDR3 contains 14 residues. As DNA, the CDR3 is TGTGCCACCAGCCGGGACAGGGTTAGCAATGAGCAGTTCTTC. This sequence encodes CATSRDRVSNEQFF.

The genes are TRBV3-1 and TRBJ1-4, with TRBD1 as a possible D gene (6 bases). Trimming cost V 2 bases and J 0 bases, with 13 bases left between them. This CDR3 is 17 amino acids long. Germline assignment: CDR1 LGHDT and CDR2 YNNKEL (reference sequence). The CDR3 DNA sequence: TGTGCCAGCAGCCAAAGGGGGACACGCGCAACTAATGAAAAACTGTTTTTT. This codes for CASSQRGTRATNEKLFF.

This clonotype was counted ten times or more. J is TRBJ1-1 and V is TRBV6-5; possibly TRBD1 for D (6 bases). Trimming removed 6 bases from V and 0 bases from J, with 14 bases in between. The CDR3 runs 15 residues. Germline V gene lookup returns CDR1 MNHEY and CDR2 SVGAGI. The CDR3: CASRRTQGLNTEAFF. For the CDR3, the DNA is TGTGCCAGCAGACGGACACAGGGATTGAACACTGAAGCTTTCTTT.

The sample holds many counts of this clonotype. The rearrangement joins TRBV12-3 or TRBV12-4 to TRBJ2-3; 7 bases map to TRBD1. The CDR3 runs 17 residues. J was trimmed by 2 bases and V by 4 bases; bases with no gene match: 12. The CDR3, as DNA: TGTGCCAGCAGTTCCTCTGGGACAGCTCATCCCACAGATACGCAGTATTTT. Translating it yields CASSSSGTAHPTDTQYF.

This clonotype was observed a few times. V and J are TRBV6-1 and TRBJ1-6; D possibly corresponds to TRBD1 (6 bases). The ends were cut back, 5 bases at V and 4 bases at J, with 12 bases in the middle. CDR3 length: 15 residues. CDR1 is MNHNS and CDR2 is SASEGT in the germline V gene. The CDR3 is CASSITGTYNSPLHF. In DNA form, the CDR3 reads TGTGCCAGCAGTATCACCGGGACATATAATTCACCCCTCCACTTT.

This clonotype was counted ten times or more. The chain joins TRBV7-6 to TRBJ2-5; 9 bases map to TRBD1. With 2 bases clipped from V and 5 bases from J, the junction kept 9 bases outside the gene matches. The CDR3 is made up of 16 amino acids. The germline V gene encodes CDR1 SGHVS and CDR2 FNYEAQ. CDR3 loop: CASSLSVQGARETQYF. Here the CDR3 DNA reads TGTGCCAGCAGCTTATCAGTACAGGGGGCCCGGGAGACCCAGTACTTC.

A few counts support this clonotype. The V and J genes are TRBV27 and TRBJ1-2, with 7 bases aligning to TRBD1. The CDR3 contains 13 residues. Germline-derived CDR1 and CDR2 are MNHEY and SMNVEV (reference sequence). Germline trimming cut 6 bases from V and 7 bases from J; bases unmatched to any gene: 8. The chain's CDR3 is CASSLQGSSGYTF. DNA of the CDR3: TGTGCCAGCAGCCTACAGGGGTCGAGTGGCTACACCTTC.

This clonotype was seen ten or more times. The chain carries TRBV20-1 and TRBJ2-1, with 10 bases matching TRBD2. Trimming cost V 1 base and J 3 bases; bases outside gene matches: 0. This CDR3 contains 14 residues. Germline V lookup: CDR1 DFQATT, CDR2 SNEGSKA (reference sequence). The CDR3 loop reads CSARGTSGYNEQFF. In DNA form, the CDR3 reads TGCAGTGCTAGAGGGACTAGCGGCTACAATGAGCAGTTCTTC.

In its sample, this clonotype was seen a few times. The chain recombines TRBV10-3 with TRBJ1-2; D gene ambiguous. The CDR3 is 12 residues long. CDR1 ENHRY and CDR2 SYGVKD come from the germline V gene. Trimming cost V 3 bases and J 4 bases, with 6 bases left between them. The CDR3, as DNA: TGTGCCATCAGTGAAGGCTCCTATGGCTACACCTTC. Translating gives CAISEGSYGYTF.